This TCR beta chain derives from a study of control samples from healthy donors and cancer patients. Using immunoSEQ multiplex PCR, the repertoire was profiled, and TCRdb retains in-frame clones only, with some absent. Of approximately 94,000 clones listed, approximately 84% are singletons. The CDR3 consists of 15 residues. V was clipped by 5 bases and J by 0 bases, with 11 bases between them. CDR1 is SGHAT, CDR2 FQNNGV, per germline. The TCR was taken from a man between 65 and 85 years old with lung cancer. The sample consisted of PBMCs. V is TRBV11-2 and J is TRBJ1-3; possible D gene TRBD1, 5 bases. CDR3 protein: CASSQADISGNTIYF. The CDR3 nucleotides read TGTGCCAGCAGCCAAGCGGACATCTCTGGAAACACCATATATTTT.